Given below is one T cell receptor (beta chain) in context. This CDR3 region has 15 residues. From germline, CDR1 is SGDLS and CDR2 YYNGEE. V was clipped by 2 bases and J by 6 bases, with 12 bases between them. The data were taken from a study of cytomegalovirus exposure and HLA in healthy donors. This table comes from immunoSEQ multiplex PCR, and its TCRdb copy is limited to in-frame clones, with some not included. The sample holds roughly 110,000 clones, 88% seen once. This rearrangement joins TRBV9 to TRBJ1-6; no definite D call. The sample comprised PBMCs. This clonotype originated in a woman aged 18-29 years in good health and CMV-seropositive. In nucleotides, the CDR3 is TGTGCCAGCAGCGTCGGCCCCGACTCTAATTCACCCCTCCACTTT. It specifies CASSVGPDSNSPLHF. The variable domain in full, completed from reference TRBV9 and TRBJ1-6, reads DSGVTQTPKHLITATGQRVTLRCSPRSGDLSVYWYQQSLDQGLQFLIQYYNGEERAKGNILERFSAQQFPDLHSELNLSSLELGDSALYFCASSVGPDSNSPLHFGNGTRLTVT.